This entry concerns a single T cell receptor (beta chain). Its antigen is currently not known. No per-base quality is available; no much larger clone lies one base away. For CDR1 and CDR2, the germline V gene (reference sequence) lists MNHNY and SVGAGI. Compared with germline, V lacks 4 bases and J lacks 7 bases; bases without a gene match: 13. From the cysteine through the phenylalanine, the CDR3 covers 16 amino acids. The entry retains the CDR3 DNA only, 48 bases that are in frame from base 1. The immunoSEQ Assay, a bias-controlled multiplex PCR, was used to amplify TCRbeta CDR3 regions from genomic DNA. In the source study's methods: The number of nucleated cells in each sample was estimated from the amplification of reference gene primers within the assay. Sequence reads were collapsed and filtered to measure the absolute abundance of every unique TCRbeta CDR3 rearrangement. For each sample, productive Simpson clonality was calculated as the square root of Simpson's diversity index over productive rearrangements. Here the immuneACCESS table is served through TCRdb, limited to in-frame sequences with V and J called. Missing clones are a known gap in these copies; in checked studies unresolved V genes cover under half, and the rest lacks a known reason. V and J calls plus clone size are reproduced from that table; the DNA served to infer D and trimming. For this sample there are 150,000 or so clones; 80% to 90% appear just once. The top ten hold about 8.2% of the sample.

This specimen comes from a study of blood T cell repertoires in COVID-19 (dated by TCRdb to the early 2020s). Describing the broader study: Collaborator samples came from the United States, Italy and Spain and covered acute and convalescent phases of COVID-19. The prospective study material was composed of cDNA or gDNA derived from T cells, B-cell-depleted T cells, or PBMCs. The dataset comprised deeply sampled blood TCRbeta repertoires from subjects exposed to, actively infected with, or recovered from COVID-19. A freely available public database, intended as a resource for researchers studying the immune response to SARS-CoV-2, is where the repertoires were released. The samples were drawn from two sources: the first 160 participants of the ongoing ImmuneRACE study, and 1,000 to 1,500 subjects contributed by 6 global collaborators. Sample metadata almost always included a de-identified subject ID, COVID-19 status, age in years and sex. Where available, HLA class I and class II types were taken from metadata supplied by the sample provider and were not determined by assay-based typing. The paper as a whole reports these results and caveats: The quantity of clinical and demographic metadata differed by source and by participant and was supplied without curation.

Whole blood was collected in K2EDTA tubes by collaborating institutions according to the institutions' own protocols. For TCRbeta analysis, collaborators shipped samples in one of three forms: frozen whole blood, isolated PBMCs, or DNA extracted from either of those sample types. This receptor was identified in a man in his fifties or sixties with acute or convalescent COVID-19. The sequenced sample consisted of peripheral blood. Recombination linked TRBV6-6 to TRBJ1-2; 9 bases in between match TRBD1. The CDR3 protein: CASSSPPGTGQRGYTF. The bases read TGTGCCAGCAGTTCCCCCCCCGGGACAGGGCAGCGTGGCTACACCTTC.